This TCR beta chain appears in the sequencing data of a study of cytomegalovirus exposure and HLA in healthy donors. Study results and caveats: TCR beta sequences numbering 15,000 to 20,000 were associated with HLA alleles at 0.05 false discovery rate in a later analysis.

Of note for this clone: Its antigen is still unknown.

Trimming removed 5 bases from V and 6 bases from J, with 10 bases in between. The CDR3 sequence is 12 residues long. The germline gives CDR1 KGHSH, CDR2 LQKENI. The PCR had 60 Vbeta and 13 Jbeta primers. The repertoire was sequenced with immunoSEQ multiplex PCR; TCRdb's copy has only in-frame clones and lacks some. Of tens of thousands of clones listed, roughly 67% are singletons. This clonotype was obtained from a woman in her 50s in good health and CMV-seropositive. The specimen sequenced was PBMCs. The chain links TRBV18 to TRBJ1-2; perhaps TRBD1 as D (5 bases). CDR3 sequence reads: CASSSQGHGYTF. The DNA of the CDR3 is TGTGCCAGCTCATCTCAGGGTCATGGCTACACCTTC.